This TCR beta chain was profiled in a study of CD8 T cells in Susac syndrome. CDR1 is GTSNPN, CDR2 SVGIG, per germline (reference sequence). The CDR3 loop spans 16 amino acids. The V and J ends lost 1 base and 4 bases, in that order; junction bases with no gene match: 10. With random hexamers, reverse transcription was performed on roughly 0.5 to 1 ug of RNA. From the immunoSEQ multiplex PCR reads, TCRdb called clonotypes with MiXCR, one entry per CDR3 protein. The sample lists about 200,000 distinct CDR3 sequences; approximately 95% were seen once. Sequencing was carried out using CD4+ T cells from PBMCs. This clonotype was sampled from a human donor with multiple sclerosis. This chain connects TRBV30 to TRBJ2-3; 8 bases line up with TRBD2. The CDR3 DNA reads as TGTGCCTGGAGTGGTAATGTCGGGACTAGGGCAGATACGCAGTATTTT. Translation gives CAWSGNVGTRADTQYF.